These 20 T cell receptor beta chains originate from one sample sequenced in a study of blood T cell repertoires in COVID-19. Libraries were prepared by immunoSEQ multiplex PCR; TCRdb keeps only in-frame clonotypes and omits some of them. In the table there are about 83,000 clones, roughly 90% of which are singletons. The sample consisted of peripheral blood. The receptors shown here come from a woman aged 80 or older with active or convalescent COVID-19.

The V gene is TRBV6-5, the J gene TRBJ1-2; 7 bases align to TRBD1. In germline, CDR1 is MNHEY, CDR2 SVGAGI. The V and J ends lost 7 bases and 9 bases, in that order; junction bases with no gene match: 11. The CDR3 has 13 residues. As DNA, the CDR3 is TGTGCCAGCAATCCAACGACAGGGATGAGCTACACCTTC. Amino acid sequence: CASNPTTGMSYTF.

The rearrangement uses TRBV7-9 and TRBJ2-3; 8 bases are a match to TRBD1. V lost 5 bases to trimming and J lost 3 bases; unmatched junction nucleotides: 4. The CDR3 is made up of 14 amino acids. Germline lookup yields CDR1 SEHNR and CDR2 FQNEAQ (reference sequence). CDR3 amino acids: CASSRRQGTDTQYF. In DNA form, the CDR3 reads TGTGCCAGCAGCAGACGACAGGGGACAGATACGCAGTATTTT.

This clone appeared a few times. The V gene is TRBV27, the J gene TRBJ2-7; TRBD2 agrees at 14 bases. V shed 6 bases and J 5 bases; nucleotides not matched to a gene: 6. The CDR3 has 15 residues. The germline CDR1 and CDR2 sequences are MNHEY and SMNVEV (reference sequence). The CDR3 is CASSLGLAGVNEQYF. CDR3 DNA sequence: TGTGCCAGCAGCCTGGGACTAGCGGGGGTCAACGAGCAGTACTTC.

V and J are TRBV4-2 and TRBJ1-4, with a tentative D call TRBD1 (5 bases). The CDR3 is 14 residues long. Trimming removed 7 bases from V and 8 bases from J, with 17 bases in between. CDR1 and CDR2 (germline): LGHNA, YNFKEQ. In DNA form, the CDR3 reads TGTGCCAGCAACATACCCGGGGGGGGAGAAAAACTGTTTTTT. Translation gives CASNIPGGGEKLFF.

The chain carries TRBV7-2 and TRBJ2-3, with D perhaps matching TRBD2 (6 bases). V dropped 4 bases and J dropped 7 bases, with 15 bases sitting between them. This CDR3 region has 14 residues. Germline assignment: CDR1 SGHTA and CDR2 FQGNSA. Written as DNA, the CDR3 is TGTGCCAGCAGCTCTGGGACTTTCCAGAATACGCAGTATTTT. It translates to CASSSGTFQNTQYF.

The chain joins TRBV19 to TRBJ1-6, with a possible D match to TRBD1 (5 bases). CDR1 and CDR2 (germline): LNHDA, SQIVND (reference sequence). This CDR3 is built from 14 residues. The V end was cut by 3 bases, the J end by 7 bases, with 10 bases between. DNA of the CDR3: TGTGCCAGTAGTATCTACAGGACAAATTCACCCCTCCACTTT. Its translation: CASSIYRTNSPLHF.

J is TRBJ2-7 and V is TRBV6-2 or TRBV6-3; D is possibly TRBD1 (5 bases). V was clipped by 2 bases and J by 1 base, with 12 bases between them. Germline V gives CDR1 MNHEY, CDR2 SVGEGT. The CDR3 is made up of 15 amino acids. CDR3 amino acids: CASSYADRGSYEQYF. The CDR3, as DNA: TGTGCCAGCAGTTACGCGGATAGGGGATCCTACGAGCAGTACTTC.

The J gene is TRBJ1-2, the V gene TRBV30; 8 bases align to TRBD1. In germline, CDR1 is GTSNPN, CDR2 SVGIG (reference sequence). This CDR3 comprises 14 residues. Trimming cost V 8 bases and J 4 bases; bases outside gene matches: 12. The CDR3 sequence: CARDQGARSYGYTF. The CDR3 DNA follows: TGTGCCCGGGACCAGGGGGCGCGTAGCTATGGCTACACCTTC. The variable domain in full, with the rest retrieved from reference TRBV30 and TRBJ1-2, is SQTIHQWPATLVQPVGSPLSLECTVEGTSNPNLYWYRQAAGRGLQLLFYSVGIGQISSEVPQNLSASRPQDRQFILSSKKLLLSDSGFYLCARDQGARSYGYTFGSGTRLTVV.

The chain joins TRBV5-1 to TRBJ1-1; TRBD1 matches at 10 bases. Germline CDR1 is SGHRS and CDR2 is YFSETQ. CDR3 size: 14 residues. With V trimmed by 4 bases and J by 4 bases, 4 bases remained unmatched. The CDR3 is CASSGGTGVTEAFF. The CDR3 coding sequence is TGCGCCAGCAGCGGAGGGACAGGGGTCACTGAAGCTTTCTTT.

There are a few counts of this clone. The chain recombines TRBV24-1 with TRBJ1-2; the match to TRBD1 covers 7 bases. The CDR3 is made up of 13 amino acids. The germline V gene encodes CDR1 KGHDR and CDR2 SFDVKD. After removal of 2 bases from V and 6 bases from J, the junction contained 2 bases not matched to a gene. CDR3 sequence: CATSDSTGHGYTF. The CDR3 nucleotides are TGTGCCACCAGTGATTCGACAGGGCATGGCTACACCTTC.

The chain links TRBV19 to TRBJ2-4, with TRBD2 identical over 8 bases. The CDR3 spans 15 residues. Per the germline V gene, CDR1 is LNHDA and CDR2 is SQIVND (reference sequence). V was pared by 3 bases and J by 3 bases, with 4 bases of the junction left unmatched. CDR3 amino acids: CASSIRAGVKNIQYF. In nucleotides, the CDR3 is TGTGCCAGTAGTATTCGAGCGGGGGTCAAAAACATTCAGTACTTC.

The V call is TRBV5-6, the J call TRBJ1-2; 7 positions agree with TRBD1. Germline-derived CDR1 and CDR2 are SGHDT and YYEEEE. Trimming took 5 bases from V and 5 from J; bases not matched to a gene: 3. CDR3 length: 12 amino acids. CDR3 in DNA: TGTGCCAGCAGTCGGACAGGTTATGGCTACACCTTC. It codes for CASSRTGYGYTF.

The V call is TRBV6-5, the J call TRBJ1-2, with D possibly TRBD1 on 6 matching bases. CDR3 size: 14 residues. V was pared by 6 bases and J by 2 bases, with 13 bases between. Germline assignment: CDR1 MNHEY and CDR2 SVGAGI. For the CDR3, the DNA is TGTGCCAGCAGGCCGGGGACATCAAACTATGGCTACACCTTC. Its protein is CASRPGTSNYGYTF.

This clone has only a few counts. This chain uses TRBV3-1 (or the pseudogene TRBV3-2) with TRBJ1-3, with unresolved D. Germline values: CDR1 LGHDT, CDR2 YNNKEL (reference sequence). This CDR3 has 14 residues. The V end lost 1 base, the J end lost 2 bases, and 6 bases lay between the germline ends. In nucleotides, the CDR3 is TGTGCCAGCAGCCAAGTAACTACTGGAAACACCATATATTTT. This sequence encodes CASSQVTTGNTIYF.

V gene TRBV2 combines with J gene TRBJ1-2, with D possibly TRBD1 on 5 matching bases. V shed 4 bases and J shed 4 bases, with 7 bases lying between them. The CDR3 covers 12 residues. Per germline, CDR1 SNHLY and CDR2 FYNNEI. CDR3 amino acids: CASSVQGYGYTF. CDR3 DNA sequence: TGTGCCAGCAGTGTGCAGGGCTATGGCTACACCTTC.

The V gene is TRBV13, the J gene TRBJ2-5; D is uncertain. The CDR3 sequence is 14 residues long. Germline V lookup: CDR1 PRHDT, CDR2 FYEKMQ (reference sequence). The V and J ends lost 5 bases and 4 bases respectively, with 14 bases between them. The CDR3 bases are TGTGCCAGCAGCCCAAGAGGTCCTTCAGAGACCCAGTACTTC. This translates into CASSPRGPSETQYF.

This chain joins TRBV6-5 and TRBJ1-6; 11 nucleotides align to TRBD1. The length of the CDR3 is 13 residues. The junction had 7 bases not matched to a gene; V was cut back by 6 bases and J by 15 bases. Germline CDR1 MNHEY, CDR2 SVGAGI. This CDR3 is CASRGQGVRDLHF. Here the CDR3 DNA reads TGTGCCAGCAGGGGACAGGGGGTACGGGACCTCCACTTT.

The chain carries TRBV30 and TRBJ1-4; TRBD1 is a possible D gene (6 bases). The CDR3 is 14 residues long. Germline V CDR1 and CDR2: GTSNPN, SVGIG (reference sequence). V was clipped by 0 bases and J by 7 bases, with 12 bases between them. The CDR3 is CAWSVKGGVEKLFF. The CDR3 DNA sequence: TGTGCCTGGAGTGTTAAAGGGGGGGTTGAAAAACTGTTTTTT.

The rearrangement links TRBV11-2 to TRBJ2-5, with TRBD2 as a possible D gene (6 bases). CDR1 and CDR2 (germline): SGHAT, FQNNGV. The CDR3 length is 14 residues. V was shortened by 1 base and J by 5 bases, with 11 bases between the two germline ends. CDR3 sequence: CASSLGPGAETQYF. In DNA form, the CDR3 reads TGTGCCAGCAGCTTAGGTCCGGGAGCGGAGACCCAGTACTTC.

Only a few counts were recorded for this clone. This chain joins TRBV19 and TRBJ2-1; 7 bases map to TRBD1. The trim removed 7 bases at V and 2 bases at J, leaving 2 bases unmatched. CDR1 and CDR2 (germline): LNHDA, SQIVND (reference sequence). CDR3 length equals 13 residues. The chain's CDR3 is CASTGTAYNEQFF. The CDR3 DNA is TGTGCCAGTACCGGGACAGCCTACAATGAGCAGTTCTTC.